These T cell receptor beta chains were read from a single sample in a study of T cell repertoires in cytomegalovirus infection. TCRdb used MiXCR to reprocess the reads, holding one entry per CDR3 protein. The sample holds about 140,000 distinct CDR3 sequences, roughly 6% seen once. Sequences were obtained from PBMCs. The receptor source for this set is a human donor in good health (CMV status not recorded). Some clones in this sample may be carry-over from other donors' samples. Each CDR3 is given with its conserved first and last residue. The D gene is left open where the match is weak. Not every row has a clone size; where given, it reads once, few, many or a size class.

J | D | V | size | DNA | CDR3
TRBJ2-3 | NA | TRBV7-2 | many | TGTGCCAGCAGCTTAGACGGCCTGGGGCCAACCACAGATACGCAGTATTTT | CASSLDGLGPTTDTQYF
TRBJ2-5 | NA | TRBV6-8 | NA | TGTGCCAGCAGCCGCGGGGGCCCTCAAGAGACCCAGTACTTC | CASSRGGPQETQYF
TRBJ1-1 | NA | TRBV7-3 | many | TGTGCCAGCAGCCCCCATGGGCCGACGAACACTGAAGCTTTCTTT | CASSPHGPTNTEAFF
TRBJ2-7 | NA | TRBV4-2 | many | TGTGCCAGCAGCCAAGAAGAGGTAGGAGTTCACCTCTCCTACGAGCAGTACTTC | CASSQEEVGVHLSYEQYF
TRBJ1-1 | TRBD1 | TRBV12-3/TRBV12-4 | many | TGTGCCAGCAGTTTAACGGGACAGGGGTCGAGGGCCACTGAAGCTTTCTTT | CASSLTGQGSRATEAFF
TRBJ1-5 | NA | TRBV4-2 | NA | TGTGCCAGCAGCCAAGATAGTTCCCGGAGTCAGCCCCAGCATTTT | CASSQDSSRSQPQHF
TRBJ1-2 | NA | TRBV7-2 | many | TGTGCCAGCAGCCACGCCCCGGGACTAGAACGCTATGGCTACACCTTC | CASSHAPGLERYGYTF
TRBJ2-3 | TRBD1 | TRBV20-1 | few | TGCAGTGCTAACCTGGCCGCCGCCGGGACAGGTTACACAGATACGCAGTATTTT | CSANLAAAGTGYTDTQYF
TRBJ2-3 | TRBD2 | TRBV28 | many | TGTGCCAGCAGGCAGGGACTAGCGGGGGCCAAGGGGTATTTT | CASRQGLAGAKGYF
TRBJ2-1 | NA | TRBV5-1 | few | TGCGCCAGCAGCTTGGAAGGGGGGGAAGCTGAGCAGTTCTTC | CASSLEGGEAEQFF
TRBJ1-1 | TRBD1 | TRBV20-1 | NA | TGCAGTGCCCAGGTCCGGGACAGGGGGCTGGGTTTCTTT | CSAQVRDRGLGFF
TRBJ1-2 | NA | TRBV29-1 | few | TGCAGCGTCCCCTGGGCCGGCTATGGCTACACCTTC | CSVPWAGYGYTF
TRBJ2-4 | NA | TRBV7-2 | few | TGTGCCAGCAGCTTAGATGGGTTGGTCGGGAACATTCAGTACTTC | CASSLDGLVGNIQYF
TRBJ1-1 | TRBD1 | TRBV6-2/TRBV6-3 | NA | TGTGGTGGGAGGGGGACAGTTGACACTGAAGCTTTCTTT | CGGRGTVDTEAFF
TRBJ1-5 | TRBD1 | TRBV6-6 | few | TGTGCCAGCAGTTACCCGATTGGTCGGGACAGTACCAATCAGCCCCAGCATTTT | CASSYPIGRDSTNQPQHF
TRBJ2-5 | NA | TRBV7-8 | many | TGTGCCAGCAGCTTCGTATCATTACCTGGAGAGACCCAGTACTTC | CASSFVSLPGETQYF
TRBJ1-5 | NA | TRBV7-2 | many | TGTGCCAGCAGCTTAGCGATAGATAATCAGCCCCAGCATTTT | CASSLAIDNQPQHF
TRBJ1-2 | NA | TRBV18 | many | TGTGCCAGCTCACCACAGGGGTCACCTTTGAACTATGGCTACACCTTC | CASSPQGSPLNYGYTF
TRBJ1-1 | NA | TRBV6-2/TRBV6-3 | many | TGTGCCAGCAGTTATGGTCGGGGCAACACTGAAGCTTTCTTT | CASSYGRGNTEAFF
TRBJ2-5 | NA | TRBV7-2 | many | TGTGCCAGCAGCCTTAGGACCCACAGGGTTAATCAAGAGACCCAGTACTTC | CASSLRTHRVNQETQYF
TRBJ2-1 | TRBD2 | TRBV6-1 | NA | TGTGCCAGCAGTGCACTAGCGGGGGGATTTTATGAGCAGTTCTTC | CASSALAGGFYEQFF
TRBJ2-7 | NA | TRBV7-8 | few | TGTGCCAGCAGCTCAAGAACAGGGAGGGGGACCTACGAGCAGTACTTC | CASSSRTGRGTYEQYF
TRBJ2-2 | NA | TRBV7-2 | many | TGTGCCAGCAGAAAGGGGAACACCGGGGAGCTGTTTTTT | CASRKGNTGELFF
TRBJ2-3 | TRBD2 | TRBV7-2 | many | TGTGCCAGCAGCTCCCCCCCGGCGGGGGGGCGCAAGCAGTATTTT | CASSSPPAGGRKQYF
TRBJ2-7 | NA | TRBV7-2 | many | TGTGCCAGCAGCTCCGCCTACGAGCAGTACTTC | CASSSAYEQYF
TRBJ2-3 | NA | TRBV12-3/TRBV12-4 | many | TGTGCCAGCAGATTCGACAGCACAGATACGCAGTATTTT | CASRFDSTDTQYF
TRBJ1-1 | NA | TRBV11-2 | many | TGTGCCAGCAGCGTGGGGGGCGCTGAAGCTTTCTTT | CASSVGGAEAFF